Below, one TCR beta chain is given with its context. The antigen it recognizes is unknown. Per-nucleotide qualities are absent, and no much larger clonotype sits a single base away. This record comes from a study of early T cells in non-severe SARS-CoV-2 infection listed by TCRdb under 2021. General notes on the study: Because TCR sequencing relied on bulk RNA taken from unsorted whole blood, pairing of alpha and beta chains was not possible.

The study was a case-control design nested within a healthcare worker cohort in London, UK, with weekly nasopharyngeal swab PCR tests and blood sampling. Healthcare workers were recruited during the week of the UK lockdown, between 23 and 31 March 2020, and followed weekly for up to roughly 15 weeks. The CDR3 covers 14 residues, taking in both the cysteine and the phenylalanine. Only the CDR3 region is kept as DNA, spanning 42 bases read in frame from base 1. CDR1 SEHNR and CDR2 FQNEAQ were looked up in the germline V gene (reference sequence). V and J are truncated by 3 bases and 3 bases respectively, leaving an intervening sequence of 12 bases. The library was produced with 5' RACE. These reads were obtained on a NextSeq 500. In the TCR library protocol, unique molecular identifiers were attached to individual cDNA molecules to correct for PCR bias and sequencing error. Both TCR alpha and beta chains were sequenced, and tight co-correlation was observed between alpha and beta sequence abundances in each sample. Per the original workflow: V gene, J gene and CDR3 annotation of TCR sequences was performed with Decombinator V4. Expanded TCRs were defined as changing significantly between any two time points under a Poisson model with p below 0.0001. TCR abundances were normalised to the total number of TCRs sequenced per sample and were expressed as counts per million. TRAV1-2 paired with TRAJ12, TRAJ20 or TRAJ33 defined MAIT TCRs, while TRAV10 paired with TRAJ18 defined iNKT TCRs. A search of VDJdb, accessed on 1 November 2021, was run for TCRs annotated to CMV, EBV and SARS-CoV-2, with TCRs annotated for multiple antigens excluded. The public reads were reanalyzed by TCRdb: fastp trimming at Q25, MiXCR alignment, in-frame beta chains only. Merged by CDR3 protein, the rows form single entries marked with the most common genes and DNA. The V and J calls follow TCRdb's processing rather than the paper's. The sample contains 25,000 to 30,000 distinct CDR3 sequences, around 4.4% of them found a single time. Jointly, the top ten make up 9.5% to 13% of the sample.

The paper as a whole reports these results and caveats: VDJdb matching was skewed toward anti-spike CD8 responses and likely underestimated virus-specific expansions, missing private and CD4 specificities.

The sequence was obtained from an adult who was a healthcare worker with PCR-confirmed SARS-CoV-2 infection or an uninfected control (not recorded which). The sequencing input was whole blood. The chain is assembled from TRBV7-9 and TRBJ2-7, with a tentative D gene TRBD2 over 5 matching bases. The sequenced DNA is TGTGCCAGCAGCTTCAGCATGGGGAGCTACGAGCAGTACTTC. It codes for CASSFSMGSYEQYF.